The T cell receptor (beta chain) described here comes from a study of response to subunit inactivated influenza vaccine. This clonotype has a count of ten or more. The antigen remains undetermined. General study results and limits: The authors suggested that few new T cells are recruited per seasonal influenza vaccination.

The V gene's germline CDR1 is ENHRY and CDR2 SYGVKD. The CDR3 contains 13 residues. Trimming removed 6 bases at V and 1 base at J, with 8 bases between. TCRdb reprocessed the RT-PCR reads with MiXCR, giving one entry per CDR3 protein. The table shows about 500,000 distinct CDR3 sequences, with more than 15% occurring only once. The sample here was CD4+ T cells sorted from PBMCs, taken less than 30 months after vaccination. The receptor was isolated from a man between 50 and 75 years old who received an inactivated influenza vaccine. V usage is TRBV10-3 and J usage is TRBJ2-3; D is unclear. This chain's CDR3 is CAISDGGTDTQYF. CDR3 nucleotides: TGTGCCATCAGCGACGGTGGCACAGATACGCAGTATTTT.